This TCR beta chain came from a study of post-analysis software for immune sequencing data. About the study: Multiple sclerosis in the patients followed relapsing-remitting, secondary progressive and progressive-relapsing courses. Study outcomes and limitations: There were roughly five TRBV segments more frequent in patients than controls, and TRBV5-6, TRBV5-1 and TRBV20-1 were among them.

This clonotype was seen at least ten times. What it binds is not known. Unique molecular identifiers tagged the TCR beta cDNA libraries. One entry per CDR3 protein, called by TCRdb with MiXCR from the PCR reads. The table records hundreds of thousands of distinct CDR3 sequences, less than 35% of them present only once. The germline V gene encodes CDR1 SNHLY and CDR2 FYNNEI. The ends were cut back, 5 bases at V and 2 bases at J, with 11 bases in the middle. The CDR3 is 14 residues long. This TCR came from a girl aged 5 to 17 with multiple sclerosis. This rearrangement joins TRBV2 to TRBJ2-3; D call uncertain. The specimen was blood. The CDR3 nucleotides are TGTGCCAGCAGTTTAGGGCTCGACACAGATACGCAGTATTTT. Protein: CASSLGLDTDTQYF.